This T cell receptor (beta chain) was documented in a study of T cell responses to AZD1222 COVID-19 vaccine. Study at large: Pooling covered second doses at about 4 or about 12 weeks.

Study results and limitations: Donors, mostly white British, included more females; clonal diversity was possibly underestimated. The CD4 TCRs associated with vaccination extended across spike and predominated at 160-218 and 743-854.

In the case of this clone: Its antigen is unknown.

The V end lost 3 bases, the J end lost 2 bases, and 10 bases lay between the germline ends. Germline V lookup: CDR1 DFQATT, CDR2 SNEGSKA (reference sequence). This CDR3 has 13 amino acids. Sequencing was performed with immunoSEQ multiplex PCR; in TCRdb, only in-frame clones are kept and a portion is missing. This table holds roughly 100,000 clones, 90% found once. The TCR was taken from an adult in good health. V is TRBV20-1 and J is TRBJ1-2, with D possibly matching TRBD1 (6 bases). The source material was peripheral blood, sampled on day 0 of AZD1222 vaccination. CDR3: CSASQGRNYGYTF. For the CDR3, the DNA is TGCAGTGCTAGTCAGGGGCGCAACTATGGCTACACCTTC.